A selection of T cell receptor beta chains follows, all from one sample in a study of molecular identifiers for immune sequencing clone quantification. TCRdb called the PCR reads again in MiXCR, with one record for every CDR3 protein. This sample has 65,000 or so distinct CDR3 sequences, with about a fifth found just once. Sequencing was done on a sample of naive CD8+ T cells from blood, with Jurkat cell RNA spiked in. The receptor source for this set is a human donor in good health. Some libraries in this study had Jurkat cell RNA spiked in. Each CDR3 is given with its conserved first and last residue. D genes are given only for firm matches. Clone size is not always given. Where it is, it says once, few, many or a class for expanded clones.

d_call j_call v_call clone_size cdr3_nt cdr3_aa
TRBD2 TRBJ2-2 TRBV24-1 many TGTGCCACCAGTGATCTCGGGGGGGGAAGGGCCAACACCGGGGAGCTGTTTTTT CATSDLGGGRANTGELFF
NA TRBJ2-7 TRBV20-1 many TGCAGTGCTCATGGCCGGGGACGGGACTCCTCCTACGAGCAGTACTTC CSAHGRGRDSSYEQYF
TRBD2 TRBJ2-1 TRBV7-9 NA TGTGCCAGCAGCTTACTACTAGCGGGACGCTACAATGAGCAGTTCTTC CASSLLLAGRYNEQFF
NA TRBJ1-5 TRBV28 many TGTGCCAGCAGTTTAGGCTGGGGGGCCCGGATTTATAGCAATCAGCCCCAGCATTTT CASSLGWGARIYSNQPQHF
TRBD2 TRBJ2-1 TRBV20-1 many TGCAGTGCTAGAGATGACGCCCGGACAGGCGTAAGCGGGAGGGCGAGGCATGAGCAGTTCTTC CSARDDARTGVSGRARHEQFF
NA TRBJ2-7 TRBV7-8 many TGTGCCAGCAGCTTAACTGCGGGACTCCAGACCTACGAGCAGTACTTC CASSLTAGLQTYEQYF
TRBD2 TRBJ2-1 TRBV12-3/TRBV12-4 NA TGTGCCAGCAGTTTAGGGAGCGGGAGTAGTGAGCAGTTCTTC CASSLGSGSSEQFF
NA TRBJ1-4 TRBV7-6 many TGTGCCAGCAGCTTAGGGGGGGAAAAACTGTTTTTT CASSLGGEKLFF
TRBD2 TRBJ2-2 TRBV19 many TGTGCCAGTAGTTTGACTAGCGGGATGGCGAGCACCGGGGAGCTGTTTTTT CASSLTSGMASTGELFF
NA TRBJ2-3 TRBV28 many TGTGCCAGCAATCACCTCCCCGGGGAGACAGATACGCAGTATTTT CASNHLPGETDTQYF
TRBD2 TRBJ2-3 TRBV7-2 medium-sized TGTGCCAGCAGCTTTCTAGCGGGATCAAGAACCAGCACAGATACGCAGTATTTT CASSFLAGSRTSTDTQYF
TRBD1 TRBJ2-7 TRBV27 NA TGTGCCAGCAGATTAAACAGGGGGCTTTACGAGCAGTACTTC CASRLNRGLYEQYF
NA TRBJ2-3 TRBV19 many TGTGCCACTGCGTGGGCTAGCGTCCTTGGAGATACGCAGTATTTT CATAWASVLGDTQYF
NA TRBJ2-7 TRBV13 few TGTGCCAGCAGCTTCCCTGACAGACCCTACGAGCAGTACTTC CASSFPDRPYEQYF
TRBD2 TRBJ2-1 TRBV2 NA TGTGCCAGCAGTGAGCGGGGGTCCGGGAATGAGCAGTTCTTC CASSERGSGNEQFF
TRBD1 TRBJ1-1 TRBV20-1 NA TGCAGTGCGTTGGAGACAGGGGGCGATCGGACTGAAGCCTTCTTT CSALETGGDRTEAFF
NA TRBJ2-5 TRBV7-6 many TGTGCCAGCAGCTTAGTTTACAGGGAGCAAGAGACCCAGTACTTC CASSLVYREQETQYF
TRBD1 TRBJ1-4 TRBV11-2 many TGTGCCAGCAGCGTGACCGGGACAGGGGTCCCTAATGAAAAACTGTTTTTT CASSVTGTGVPNEKLFF
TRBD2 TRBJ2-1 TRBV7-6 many TGTGCCAGCAGCTTAACTAGCGGGCGTGAGCAGTTCTTC CASSLTSGREQFF
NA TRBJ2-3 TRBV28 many TGTGCCAGCAGTGGACAAACAGGGGTTGGGGGGACAGATACGCAGTATTTT CASSGQTGVGGTDTQYF
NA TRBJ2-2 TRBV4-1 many TGCGCCAGCAGCCAAGTCGCTGGGTACACCGGGGAGCTGTTTTTT CASSQVAGYTGELFF
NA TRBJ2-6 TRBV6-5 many TGTGCCAGCAGCTATCAGGGGTCTGGGGCCAACGTCCTGACTTTC CASSYQGSGANVLTF
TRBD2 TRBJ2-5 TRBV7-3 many TGTGCCAGCAGCCCAGTTGGTAGCGGGGATAAGACCCAGTACTTC CASSPVGSGDKTQYF
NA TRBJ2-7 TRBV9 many TGTGCCAGCAGCGTAGCGGGGGGCGAGTACGAGCAGTACTTC CASSVAGGEYEQYF
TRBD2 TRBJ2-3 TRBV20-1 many TGCAGTGCTCCCCTTACTAGCGGGGATACAGATACGCAGTATTTT CSAPLTSGDTDTQYF
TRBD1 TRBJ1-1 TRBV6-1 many TGTGCCAGCAGGCGAGGGGGCTTCACTGAAGCTTTCTTT CASRRGGFTEAFF
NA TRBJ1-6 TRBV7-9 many TGTGCCAGCAGCCGGGACGGGAGCTCCTATAATTCACCCCTCCACTTT CASSRDGSSYNSPLHF
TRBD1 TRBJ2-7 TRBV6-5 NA TGTGCCAGCAGTTCCCCGGCACAGGGGGCGTGGGAGCAGTACTTC CASSSPAQGAWEQYF
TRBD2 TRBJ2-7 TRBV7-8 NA TGTGCCAGCAGCGCGGGACTAGCGGGAGACGGTATTTACGATTACGAGCAGTACTTC CASSAGLAGDGIYDYEQYF
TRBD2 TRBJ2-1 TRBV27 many TGTGCCAGCAGTTTCTCGGCGGGAGAGGCAGGCAATGAGCAGTTCTTC CASSFSAGEAGNEQFF
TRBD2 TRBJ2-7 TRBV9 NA TGTGCCAGCAGCTCCAGCGCTGGGACTAGCGGGGGTACCTCCTACGAGCAGTACTTC CASSSSAGTSGGTSYEQYF
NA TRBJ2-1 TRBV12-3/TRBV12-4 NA TGTGCCAGCAGTTTTGGGGCCAATGAGCAGTTCTTC CASSFGANEQFF
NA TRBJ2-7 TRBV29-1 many TGCAGCGTTGATGGGACAACAAAGGGCAGGTCCTACGAGCAGTACTTC CSVDGTTKGRSYEQYF
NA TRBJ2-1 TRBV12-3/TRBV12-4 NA TGTGCCAGCAGTACCTTTTCACAGGGGCTAGCGTCTAGCTCCTACAATGAGCAGTTCTTC CASSTFSQGLASSSYNEQFF
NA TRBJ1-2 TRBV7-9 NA TGTGCCAGCAGCTCCACCGGGGACCTCGTTGGCTACACCTTC CASSSTGDLVGYTF
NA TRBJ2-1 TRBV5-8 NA TGTGCCAGCATTTGGCATGGGAGTTGCAATGAGCAGTTCTTC CASIWHGSCNEQFF
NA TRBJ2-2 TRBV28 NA TGTGCCAGCAGTTTATCGGGCCCTTCGAACACCGGGGAGCTGTTTTTT CASSLSGPSNTGELFF
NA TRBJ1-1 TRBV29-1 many TGCAGCGGATGGACAGCGATGAACACTGAAGCTTTCTTT CSGWTAMNTEAFF
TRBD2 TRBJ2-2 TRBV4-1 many TGCGCCAGCAGCCATAATGGGGCTAGCGGGAGACGGGACACCGGGGAGCTGTTTTTT CASSHNGASGRRDTGELFF
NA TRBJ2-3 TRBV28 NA TGTGCCAGCAGTCCCTCATTAATCACTGCACAGGGCTACACAGATACGCAGTATTTT CASSPSLITAQGYTDTQYF
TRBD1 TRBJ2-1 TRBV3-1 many TGTGCCAGCAGCCAGACAGGGTCCTACAATGAGCAGTTCTTC CASSQTGSYNEQFF